The 30 T cell receptor beta chains reported below all come from one sample, sequenced in a study of T cell clonality in common variable immunodeficiency (dated by TCRdb to the mid-2010s). The library came from the immunoSEQ multiplex PCR assay. In TCRdb, the immuneACCESS table is reduced to in-frame sequences with V and J assigned. These tables do not hold every clone; where another copy was compared, an unresolved V gene accounts for under half, and the others remain unexplained. The sample comprises roughly 25,000 clones, and every one was counted more than once. The ten largest clones represent about 9.1% of the sample. General conclusions and limits of the study: CVID TCRbeta sequences were reported to have fewer deletions and N-nucleotide insertions and to lack highly modified clones with 13 or more V deletions.

The antigens of these receptors remain unknown. Sequencing was done on a sample of peripheral blood mononuclear cells. These receptors were obtained from a human donor with common variable immunodeficiency.

This clone was found many times. Read coverage stops 3 residues before the CDR3 terminus; the germline J gene supplies the remainder. The genes are TRBV5-4 and TRBJ1-2; D is uncertain. The V and J ends lost 0 bases and 4 bases respectively, with 7 bases between them. Germline lookup yields CDR1 SGHNT and CDR2 YYREEE (reference sequence). The CDR3 covers 13 residues. The CDR3 DNA, read in part, is TGTGCCAGCAGCTTGGTCTATGGCTATGGC. Amino acid sequence: CASSLVYGYG. The whole CDR3 reads CASSLVYGYGYTF.

This clone was counted a few times. The sequence runs out 3 residues before the end of the CDR3; the remainder is reconstructed from the germline J gene. This sequence joins TRBV7-9 and TRBJ1-1, with D perhaps matching TRBD1 (5 bases). The CDR3 covers 12 residues. The germline gives CDR1 SEHNR, CDR2 FQNEAQ (reference sequence). This CDR3 is CASSLERGGAFF. The sequenced part of the CDR3 DNA is TGTGCCAGCAGCTTAGAACGGGGGGGA.

This clone has just a few counts. The DNA ends 3 residues before the CDR3 does, and the rest of the CDR3 is filled in from the germline J gene. The rearrangement uses TRBV19 and TRBJ1-4; 9 nucleotides match TRBD1. Germline assignment: CDR1 LNHDA and CDR2 SQIVND (reference sequence). V trimming: 4 bases; J trimming: 8 bases; junction bases outside the gene matches: 14. This CDR3 region has 17 residues. CDR3 DNA (partial): TGTGCCAGTAGTACCCCCCGGGACAGGGTCTCTAGAGAAAAA. Encoded protein: CASSTPRDRVSREK. The whole CDR3 protein is CASSTPRDRVSREKLFF.

Remarks on this clone: The read is 3 residues too short to cover the CDR3 end, so that end is filled in from the germline J gene. This chain links TRBV7-8 with TRBJ1-1; tentative D call: TRBD1 (5 bases). CDR3 length equals 13 residues. Germline lookup yields CDR1 SGHVS and CDR2 FQNEAQ. V dropped 8 bases and J dropped 6 bases, with 16 bases sitting between them. The CDR3 loop reads CASGQGIRAEAFF. The CDR3 bases that were read are TGTGCCAGCGGTCAGGGAATTCGGGCTGAA.

This clone has a count of ten or more. The read gets to within 3 residues of the CDR3 end, and the germline J gene fills in the rest. The rearrangement links TRBV6-2 or TRBV6-3 to TRBJ2-2, with 12 bases fitting TRBD2. V lost 6 bases, J lost 6 bases, and 8 bases stayed unmatched. The CDR3 has 16 residues. The germline V gene encodes CDR1 MNHEY and CDR2 SVGEGT. The CDR3 sequence is CASSGTSGLGAGELFF. The DNA read from the CDR3 is TGTGCCAGCAGCGGGACTAGCGGGTTAGGCGCCGGGGAG.

This clone was counted between two and nine times. Read sequence stops 3 residues before the CDR3 end, and the germline J gene provides the missing end. The V call is TRBV5-1, the J call TRBJ2-7, with TRBD1 matching 9 bases. The V gene's germline CDR1 is SGHRS and CDR2 YFSETQ. J lost 3 bases, V lost 3 bases, and 13 bases had no gene match. This CDR3 spans 17 amino acids. CDR3 amino acids: CASSSPGQGSLSYEQYF. The part of the CDR3 DNA that was read is TGCGCCAGCAGCTCTCCGGGACAGGGATCCTTGAGCTACGAG.

This clone was counted only a few times. The read gets to within 3 residues of the CDR3 end, and the germline J gene fills in the rest. The gene calls are TRBV5-1 and TRBJ2-7; D is unclear. V was cut by 0 bases and J by 4 bases, with 11 bases left in between. The CDR3 runs 14 residues. Germline CDR1 reads SGHRS; CDR2 reads YFSETQ. The DNA read from the CDR3 is TGCGCCAGCAGCTTGGAGGCTGCCACATACGAG. It specifies CASSLEAATYE. The CDR3 in its entirety is CASSLEAATYEQYF.

This clone was counted between two and nine times. The CDR3 is cut off 3 residues early in the read; its end comes from the germline J gene. V usage is TRBV6-1 and J usage is TRBJ1-1; D is possibly TRBD1 (6 bases). CDR3 length: 14 amino acids. CDR1 and CDR2 from the germline V gene are MNHNS and SASEGT. The CDR3 loop is CASSEAQGTQEAFF. CDR3 DNA (partial): TGTGCCAGCAGTGAAGCGCAGGGGACACAGGAA.

This clone was observed many times. The read falls 3 residues short of the CDR3 end, and the missing part is taken from the germline J gene. The chain carries TRBV18 and TRBJ2-1; a possible D gene is TRBD2 (6 bases). The CDR3 totals 18 residues. Trimming pared 2 bases from V and 0 bases from J, leaving 17 bases between. CDR1 KGHSH and CDR2 LQKENI come from the germline V gene. The CDR3 loop reads CASSPSGGSISSYNEQFF. Incomplete CDR3 DNA: TGTGCCAGCTCACCAAGTGGGGGGTCAATTAGCTCCTACAATGAG.

As to this clone: The read terminates 3 residues before the CDR3 end, so the remaining end is supplied by the germline J gene. The chain joins TRBV6-2 or TRBV6-3 to TRBJ2-7; D perhaps matches TRBD1 (6 bases). The CDR3 runs to 13 residues. Trimming left V 7 bases short and J 6 bases short, with 16 bases between. CDR1 MNHEY and CDR2 SVGEGT come from the germline V gene. CDR3 DNA (partial): TGTGCCAGCACCCGGGACACACTAAGCGAG. It encodes CASTRDTLSE. The whole CDR3 reads CASTRDTLSEQYF.

Remarks on this clone: Read data end 3 residues before the CDR3 end; the end is taken from the germline J gene. This sequence joins TRBV20-1 and TRBJ2-5, with 7 positions matching TRBD2. Germline V gene lookup returns CDR1 DFQATT and CDR2 SNEGSKA (reference sequence). The ends lost 1 base at V and 2 bases at J; junction bases unmatched: 7. The CDR3 sequence is 15 residues long. CDR3 DNA, as far as it was read: TGCAGTGCTAGAGCCGGGACGGGGGGTCAAGAGACC. Protein product: CSARAGTGGQET. The full CDR3 reads CSARAGTGGQETQYF.

This clone was recorded a few times. The read halts 3 residues ahead of the CDR3 end, with the missing end drawn from the germline J gene. The chain employs TRBV19 and TRBJ1-5, with TRBD1 matching 8 bases. J gave up 4 bases and V 6 bases, and 2 bases lay outside the gene matches. CDR1 is LNHDA and CDR2 is SQIVND in the germline V gene (reference sequence). The CDR3 runs 13 residues. The CDR3: CASRRTGNQPQHF. Incomplete CDR3 DNA: TGTGCCAGTAGGAGGACAGGGAATCAGCCC.

This clone was counted only a few times. The read falls 3 residues short of the CDR3 end, and the missing part is taken from the germline J gene. This chain links TRBV20-1 with TRBJ2-7; 9 bases are shared with TRBD1. Germline CDR1 is DFQATT and CDR2 is SNEGSKA (reference sequence). Trimming cost V 3 bases and J 3 bases; bases outside gene matches: 6. The CDR3 loop spans 14 amino acids. CDR3 sequence: CSASRGTGSYEQYF. The CDR3 bases that were read are TGCAGTGCTAGTCGAGGGACAGGGAGCTACGAG.

This clone was counted between two and nine times. Coverage ceases 3 residues before the CDR3 finishes, and the germline J gene fills in the end. V is TRBV7-6 and J is TRBJ2-1; TRBD2 agrees at 12 bases. This CDR3 region has 16 residues. J lost 4 bases, V lost 4 bases, and 5 bases had no gene match. The germline V gene encodes CDR1 SGHVS and CDR2 FNYEAQ. CDR3 protein: CASSSETSGGYNEQFF. The covered CDR3 bases are TGTGCCAGCAGCTCTGAGACTAGCGGGGGTTACAATGAG.

In its sample, this clone was seen many times. The observed sequence ends 3 residues before the CDR3 terminus, with the missing tail filled in from the germline J gene. The rearrangement links TRBV19 to TRBJ2-5, with TRBD1 identical over 8 bases. This CDR3 is 13 amino acids long. With V trimmed by 4 bases and J by 5 bases, 3 bases remained unmatched. Germline CDR1 LNHDA, CDR2 SQIVND (reference sequence). CDR3 bases read: TGTGCCAGTAGTAAGACAGGGGTGGAGACC. Its translation: CASSKTGVET. The entire CDR3 is CASSKTGVETQYF.

This clone is medium-sized. The read terminates 3 residues ahead of where the CDR3 ends, so the germline J gene completes it. The chain uses TRBV30 and TRBJ1-2; D may be TRBD1 (5 bases). V dropped 1 base and J dropped 4 bases, with 10 bases sitting between them. Per germline, CDR1 GTSNPN and CDR2 SVGIG (reference sequence). This CDR3 is built from 13 residues. CDR3 DNA (partial): TGTGCCTGGAGTGAGGGGTTCGGCTATGGC. It translates to CAWSEGFGYG. The full CDR3 sequence reads CAWSEGFGYGYTF.

This clone was recorded a few times. Sequencing ends 3 residues short of the CDR3 end; the germline J gene provides the rest. The rearrangement joins TRBV19 to TRBJ2-1; D is undetermined. CDR1 LNHDA and CDR2 SQIVND come from the germline V gene (reference sequence). The CDR3 runs to 14 residues. Between the trimmed V and J ends, which lost 6 bases and 7 bases, there was a span of 16 bases. The sequenced CDR3 bases are TGTGCCAGTAGAGGCAGTAGCCAGTTAAATGAG. It translates to CASRGSSQLNE. The whole CDR3 protein is CASRGSSQLNEQFF.

Concerning this clone: The CDR3 end lies 3 residues beyond the end of the read and is filled in from the germline J gene. V gene TRBV30 combines with J gene TRBJ1-5; D is uncertain. The CDR3 length is 13 residues. V lost 2 bases, J lost 5 bases, and 10 bases lay in between. The V gene's germline CDR1 is GTSNPN and CDR2 SVGIG (reference sequence). Incomplete CDR3 DNA: TGTGCCTGGAGTCCCAGATCCGATCAGCCC. Its translation: CAWSPRSDQP. The whole CDR3 protein is CAWSPRSDQPQHF.

This clone showed up many times. The CDR3 loop is CASSPKGQGALNTGELFF. The covered CDR3 bases are TGTGCCAGCTCACCAAAGGGACAGGGGGCTCTCAACACCGGGGAG. This rearrangement joins TRBV18 to TRBJ2-2; the match to TRBD1 covers 12 bases. The read falls 3 residues short of the CDR3 end, and the missing part is taken from the germline J gene. The CDR3 runs 18 residues. Germline V lookup: CDR1 KGHSH, CDR2 LQKENI. V shed 2 bases and J 2 bases; nucleotides not matched to a gene: 6.

This clone was observed at least ten times. The read gets to within 3 residues of the CDR3 end, and the germline J gene fills in the rest. The chain joins TRBV20-1 to TRBJ2-3; 9 nucleotides agree with TRBD2. V lost 6 bases and J lost 5; bases outside the gene matches: 12. The CDR3 consists of 15 residues. CDR1 DFQATT and CDR2 SNEGSKA come from the germline V gene (reference sequence). CDR3 DNA, as far as it was read: TGCAGTGCCCGGGACGGCGGGGGGGCCGAAGATACG. Residues: CSARDGGGAEDT. The whole CDR3 is CSARDGGGAEDTQYF.

As concerns this clone: The read ends 3 residues early relative to the CDR3; the germline J gene fills the gap. V usage is TRBV30 and J usage is TRBJ1-3, with D unclear. Looked up from germline, CDR1 is GTSNPN and CDR2 is SVGIG (reference sequence). Deletions cut 5 bases from V and 7 bases from J, with 6 bases between. CDR3 length: 10 amino acids. CDR3 DNA, as far as it was read: TGTGCCTGGGGCCAGAACACC. Its translation: CAWGQNT. From start to end, the CDR3 is CAWGQNTIYF.

CDR3 sequence reads: CASSIEAGVYGYTF. CDR3 DNA, as far as it was read: TGTGCCAGTAGTATAGAAGCAGGCGTCTATGGC. The chain recombines TRBV19 with TRBJ1-2; D is undetermined. The DNA ends 3 residues before the CDR3 does, and the rest of the CDR3 is filled in from the germline J gene. V was trimmed by 0 bases and J by 4 bases, leaving 9 bases between them. Germline V CDR1 and CDR2: LNHDA, SQIVND (reference sequence). The length of the CDR3 is 14 residues.

With respect to this clone: Coverage ceases 3 residues before the CDR3 finishes, and the germline J gene fills in the end. The chain joins TRBV6-2 or TRBV6-3 to TRBJ2-5; no firm D call. Germline V gene lookup returns CDR1 MNHEY and CDR2 SVGEGT. Trimming stripped 0 bases from V and 1 base from J, with 9 bases between. The CDR3 is made up of 15 amino acids. CDR3 region: CASSYSALRQETQYF. The CDR3 bases that were read are TGTGCCAGCAGTTACTCGGCACTACGCCAAGAGACC.

This clone has at least ten counts. The DNA ends 3 residues before the CDR3 does, and the rest of the CDR3 is filled in from the germline J gene. The rearrangement uses TRBV19 and TRBJ2-1; no definite D call. The germline gives CDR1 LNHDA, CDR2 SQIVND (reference sequence). V gave up 3 bases and J gave up 5 bases, with 8 bases separating them. This CDR3 comprises 13 residues. CDR3 protein: CASSILHNNEQFF. Partial CDR3 DNA: TGTGCCAGTAGTATTCTCCACAACAATGAG.

The chain's CDR3 is CASSLGGGGETQYF. The part of the CDR3 DNA that was read is TGTGCCAGCAGCTTAGGAGGAGGGGGAGAGACC. The chain recombines TRBV7-2 with TRBJ2-5, with D perhaps TRBD1 or TRBD2 (6 bases each). The CDR3 is cut off 3 residues early in the read; its end comes from the germline J gene. Looked up from germline, CDR1 is SGHTA and CDR2 is FQGNSA. The CDR3 extends over 14 amino acids. Deletions cut 1 base from V and 4 bases from J, with 10 bases between. The full variable domain, with the rest looked up from reference TRBV7-2 and TRBJ2-5, is GAGVSQSPSNKVTEKGKDVELRCDPISGHTALYWYRQSLGQGLEFLIYFQGNSAPDKSGLPSDRFSAERTGGSVSTLTIQRTQQEDSAVYLCASSLGGGGETQYFGPGTRLLVL.

The sample holds a few counts of this clone. The read ends 3 residues early relative to the CDR3; the germline J gene fills the gap. The rearrangement links TRBV6-2 or TRBV6-3 to TRBJ2-5; possible D gene TRBD2, 5 bases. The germline V and J ends were trimmed by 4 bases and 0 bases, with 9 bases remaining between them. CDR3 length equals 14 residues. Germline V CDR1 and CDR2: MNHEY, SVGEGT. Partial CDR3 DNA: TGTGCCAGCAGTTTTGGACTTCACCAAGAGACC. Protein sequence: CASSFGLHQET. The entire CDR3 protein reads CASSFGLHQETQYF.

To note about this clone: The CDR3 is cut off 3 residues early in the read; its end comes from the germline J gene. The chain employs TRBV18 and TRBJ1-1; the D gene is possibly TRBD1 (6 bases). The length of the CDR3 is 16 residues. V dropped 6 bases and J dropped 4 bases, with 21 bases sitting between them. Germline V CDR1 and CDR2: KGHSH, LQKENI. The CDR3 loop is CASSPSGYRDGTEAFF. The covered CDR3 bases are TGTGCCAGCTCCCCGTCAGGATACAGGGACGGCACTGAA.

To note about this clone: The read terminates 3 residues ahead of where the CDR3 ends, so the germline J gene completes it. This chain joins TRBV7-6 and TRBJ2-5; 7 nucleotides match TRBD2. Germline trimming cut 5 bases from V and 4 bases from J; bases unmatched to any gene: 4. The CDR3 runs to 13 residues. CDR1 is SGHVS, CDR2 FNYEAQ, per germline. The CDR3 sequence is CASSRGESETQYF. The DNA read from the CDR3 is TGTGCCAGCAGCCGGGGGGAGTCAGAGACC.

This clone has more than one count but fewer than ten. The read stops 3 residues short of the end of the CDR3; the missing end is completed from the germline J gene. The chain joins TRBV23-1 to TRBJ2-3; TRBD2 matches 15 bases. TRBV23-1 is an ORF for which the function is uncertain. This CDR3 has 17 amino acids. Trimming removed 4 bases from V and 3 bases from J; junction bases left unmatched: 5. Here the CDR3 reads CASSPTGTSGRTDTQYF. The part of the CDR3 DNA that was read is TGCGCCAGCAGTCCCACCGGGACTAGCGGGAGGACAGATACG.

This clone is deemed medium-sized. The read halts 3 residues ahead of the CDR3 end, with the missing end drawn from the germline J gene. The chain has TRBV10-3 and TRBJ2-3; 12 bases line up with TRBD2. Trimming at V came to 5 bases and at J to 5 bases, leaving 11 bases not matched to a gene. The CDR3 has 17 residues. Germline values: CDR1 ENHRY, CDR2 SYGVKD. The CDR3: CAISPRLAGGRGDTQYF. The sequenced CDR3 bases are TGTGCCATCAGTCCCAGGCTAGCGGGAGGGCGTGGAGATACG.